This TCR beta chain comes out of a study of T cell responses to AZD1222 COVID-19 vaccine. Study findings and constraints: Spike-specific TCR breadth and depth went up after people got two AZD1222 doses. Only a handful of individuals given AZD1222 were seropositive at baseline. Along spike, vaccine-associated CD4 TCRs were found throughout, with dominance at 160-218 and 743-854. Donors skewed white British and female; clonal diversity was possibly underestimated.

This clone was recorded once. What it binds is not known. Produced via immunoSEQ multiplex PCR; TCRdb's table is partial and in-frame only. The table records 150,000 to 200,000 clones, roughly nine tenths of them present only once. The material was peripheral blood, obtained 28 days after the second AZD1222 dose. This receptor was taken from an adult who received the AZD1222 COVID-19 vaccine.

The CDR3 DNA follows: TGCGCCAGCAGCTTGGCGGACCTGAGGACTGAAGCTTTCTTT. Protein sequence: CASSLADLRTEAFF. The V call is TRBV5-1, the J call TRBJ1-1; D remains ambiguous. This CDR3 has 14 residues. Trimming took 0 bases from V and 5 from J, leaving 11 bases between them. Germline V CDR1 and CDR2: SGHRS, YFSETQ.